Shown below are 13 T cell receptor beta chains from a single sample sequenced in a study of response to subunit inactivated influenza vaccine. TCRdb passed the RT-PCR reads through MiXCR, listing each CDR3 protein once. The repertoire holds about 540,000 distinct CDR3 sequences, approximately 24% seen once, with 2.8% in the top ten. These data also formed part of another study, on T cells expressing NK-cell markers. As that report states: Production of TCR beta cDNA relied on 5'RACE template switching with UMIs.

The sequencing here drew on CD4+ T cells sorted from PBMCs, taken roughly 12 days after vaccination. The receptors were sampled from a man between 50 and 59 years old who received an inactivated influenza vaccine.

This sequence joins TRBV6-1 and TRBJ2-1; no firm D call. V lost 2 bases to trimming and J lost 15 bases, with 14 bases between them. The CDR3 extends over 12 amino acids. CDR1 MNHNS and CDR2 SASEGT come from the germline V gene. The CDR3 region is CASSESGPPLFF. The CDR3, as DNA: TGTGCCAGCAGTGAAAGTGGACCCCCTCTGTTCTTC.

This clonotype has more than one count but fewer than ten. The chain links TRBV4-2 to TRBJ1-1; D is perhaps TRBD1 (5 bases). The CDR3 has 14 amino acids. The V gene's germline CDR1 is LGHNA and CDR2 YNFKEQ. Trimming took 1 base from V and 1 from J, leaving 7 bases between them. The CDR3, as DNA: TGTGCCAGCAGCCAAGTGGACAAGAACACTGAAGCTTTCTTT. This sequence encodes CASSQVDKNTEAFF.

The chain links TRBV6-4 to TRBJ2-3; tentatively, D is TRBD2 (6 bases). Between the trimmed V and J ends, which lost 3 bases and 7 bases, there was a span of 17 bases. Germline lookup yields CDR1 MRHNA and CDR2 SNTAGT. This CDR3 has 15 amino acids. The CDR3 protein is CASSEGSGATNTQYF. The CDR3 DNA reads TGTGCCAGCAGTGAAGGTAGCGGAGCTACCAATACGCAGTATTTT.

The chain combines TRBV4-2 with TRBJ2-1; D may be TRBD2 (6 bases). The V end was cut by 1 base, the J end by 10 bases, with 11 bases between. The V gene's germline CDR1 is LGHNA and CDR2 YNFKEQ. The CDR3 sequence is 13 residues long. The CDR3, as DNA: TGTGCCAGCAGCCAAGTTACGGGAGCGGAGCAGTTCTTC. Its protein is CASSQVTGAEQFF.

This clonotype was observed a handful of times. The rearrangement joins TRBV14 to TRBJ1-2; TRBD1 aligns across 8 bases. Germline CDR1 and CDR2: SGHDN and FVKESK. After removal of 4 bases from V and 4 bases from J, the junction contained 8 bases not matched to a gene. CDR3 length equals 15 residues. CDR3 coding DNA: TGTGCCAGCAGCCCCACCTTCACAGGGGGCTATGGCTACACCTTC. Protein product: CASSPTFTGGYGYTF.

The DNA for the CDR3 is TGTGCCAGCAGCCCTAGTGGGAGGGGTACCACAGATACGCAGTATTTT. Translating it yields CASSPSGRGTTDTQYF. V gene TRBV7-3 combines with J gene TRBJ2-3, with 7 nucleotides matching TRBD2. The J segment lost 2 bases and the V segment lost 5 bases, leaving 10 bases of the junction unmatched. Germline-derived CDR1 and CDR2 are SGHTA and FQGTGA. The CDR3 contains 16 residues.

This clonotype was counted many times. The V and J genes are TRBV7-2 and TRBJ2-7; TRBD2 matches at 13 bases. This CDR3 is 15 amino acids long. After removal of 5 bases from V and 10 bases from J, the junction contained 11 bases not matched to a gene. Germline CDR1 is SGHTA and CDR2 is FQGNSA. CDR3 nucleotide sequence: TGTGCCAGCAGCCCGGCGTGGACTAGCGGGAGCCCTCAGTACTTC. Its translation is CASSPAWTSGSPQYF.

The rearrangement uses TRBV28 and TRBJ1-4; weak D call: TRBD1 (5 bases). V dropped 6 bases and J dropped 8 bases, with 19 bases sitting between them. Per germline, CDR1 MDHEN and CDR2 SYDVKM. The CDR3 contains 15 residues. DNA for the CDR3: TGTGCCAGCAGCTATCATGGGGGTGGAAAAGAAAAACTGTTTTTT. Amino acid sequence: CASSYHGGGKEKLFF.

The rearrangement links TRBV6-1 to TRBJ1-3; TRBD1 is a possible D gene (6 bases). Per germline, CDR1 MNHNS and CDR2 SASEGT. Trimming pared 8 bases from V and 1 base from J, leaving 15 bases between. The CDR3 totals 15 residues. For the CDR3, the DNA is TGTGCCAGCGAGGAGACAGGTCGTTCTGGAAACACCATATATTTT. This sequence encodes CASEETGRSGNTIYF.

This clonotype was seen only a few times. The J gene is TRBJ2-7, the V gene TRBV12-3 or TRBV12-4; D possibly corresponds to TRBD2 (7 bases). Deletions cut 5 bases from V and 3 bases from J, with 14 bases between. The CDR3 is made up of 14 amino acids. CDR3 amino acids: CASSLGGPNYEQYF. CDR3 bases: TGTGCCAGCAGTCTCGGGGGGCCGAACTACGAGCAGTACTTC.

This clonotype occurred a few times. The V and J genes are TRBV24-1 and TRBJ2-1; tentative D call: TRBD1 (5 bases). The CDR3 is 12 residues long. Germline CDR1 reads KGHDR; CDR2 reads SFDVKD. Trimming stripped 6 bases from V and 3 bases from J, with 5 bases between. This chain's CDR3 is CATSQGYNEQFF. CDR3 bases: TGTGCCACCAGTCAGGGCTACAATGAGCAGTTCTTC.

V and J are TRBV14 and TRBJ1-1; 8 bases are a match to TRBD1. The CDR3 is made up of 18 amino acids. J gave up 2 bases and V 0 bases, and 11 bases lay outside the gene matches. The germline CDR1 and CDR2 sequences are SGHDN and FVKESK. CDR3: CASSQEFDRGPINTEAFF. The CDR3 DNA reads TGTGCCAGCAGCCAAGAGTTCGACAGGGGTCCCATTAACACTGAAGCTTTCTTT.

V usage is TRBV9 and J usage is TRBJ2-1, with 10 bases fitting TRBD2. There are 16 residues in the CDR3. Trimming at V came to 4 bases and at J to 10 bases, leaving 14 bases not matched to a gene. The germline V gene has CDR1 SGDLS and CDR2 YYNGEE. As DNA, the CDR3 is TGTGCCAGCAGCCCAATCAGCGGGAGGGTATTAGAGGAGCAGTTCTTC. Its protein is CASSPISGRVLEEQFF.